The source of this TCR beta chain is a study of blood T cells in healthy people across ages. Study findings and constraints: Older individuals had lower TCR beta diversity per million T cells (the decline was roughly linear). Long-lived donors exceeded aged donors in naive CD4+ cells and diversity.

With a J-beta primer mix and a sample-barcoded 5' primer, a second PCR ran 7 to 11 cycles. TCRdb processed the 5' RACE reads anew with MiXCR; each CDR3 protein has one entry. The table records 550,000 to 750,000 distinct CDR3 sequences, roughly 20% of them present only once. The CDR3 extends over 12 amino acids. CDR1 is SNHLY, CDR2 FYNNEI, per germline. Trimming left V 3 bases short and J 5 bases short, with 8 bases between. On this clonotype: The antigen is unknown.

This sequence was found in a man between 65 and 79 years old in good health. Sequenced: blood. The chain combines TRBV2 with TRBJ2-7, with D hard to call. The CDR3 is CASSDEGNEQYF. For the CDR3, the DNA is TGTGCCAGCAGTGATGAAGGCAACGAGCAGTACTTC.